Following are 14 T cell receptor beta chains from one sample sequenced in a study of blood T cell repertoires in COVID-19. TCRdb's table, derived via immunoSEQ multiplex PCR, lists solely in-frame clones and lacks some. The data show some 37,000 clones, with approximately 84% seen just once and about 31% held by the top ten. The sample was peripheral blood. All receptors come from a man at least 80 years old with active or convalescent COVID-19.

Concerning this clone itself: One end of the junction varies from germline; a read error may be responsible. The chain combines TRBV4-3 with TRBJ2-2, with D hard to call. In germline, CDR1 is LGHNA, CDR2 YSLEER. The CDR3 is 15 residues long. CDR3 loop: CASSQDRGNTRELFF. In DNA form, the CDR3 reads TGCGCCAGCAGCCAAGATAGAGGCAACACCAGGGAGCTGTTTTTT.

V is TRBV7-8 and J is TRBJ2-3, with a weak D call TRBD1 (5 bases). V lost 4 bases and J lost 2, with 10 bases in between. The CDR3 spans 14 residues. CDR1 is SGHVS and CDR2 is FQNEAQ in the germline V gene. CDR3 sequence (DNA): TGTGCCAGCAGCTCACGACAGTTCACAGATACGCAGTATTTT. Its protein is CASSSRQFTDTQYF.

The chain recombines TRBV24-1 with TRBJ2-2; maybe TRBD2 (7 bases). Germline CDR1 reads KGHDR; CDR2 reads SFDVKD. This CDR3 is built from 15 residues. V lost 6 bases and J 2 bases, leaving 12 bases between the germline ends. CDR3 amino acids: CATSRGGANTGELFF. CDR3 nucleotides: TGTGCCACCAGTCGTGGGGGGGCTAACACCGGGGAGCTGTTTTTT.

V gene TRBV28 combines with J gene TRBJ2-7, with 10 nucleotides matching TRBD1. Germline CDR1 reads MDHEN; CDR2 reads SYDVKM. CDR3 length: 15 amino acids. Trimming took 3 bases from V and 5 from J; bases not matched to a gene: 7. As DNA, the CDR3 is TGTGCCAGCAGTTTGGGTGGGACAGGGGCCCACGAGCAGTACTTC. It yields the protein CASSLGGTGAHEQYF.

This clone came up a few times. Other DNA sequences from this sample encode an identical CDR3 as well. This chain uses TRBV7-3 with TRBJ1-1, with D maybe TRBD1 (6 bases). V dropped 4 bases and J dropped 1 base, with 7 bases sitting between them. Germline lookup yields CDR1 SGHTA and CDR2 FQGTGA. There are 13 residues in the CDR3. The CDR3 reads CASSSDRNTEAFF. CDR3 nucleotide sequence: TGTGCCAGCAGCTCGGACAGGAACACTGAAGCTTTCTTT. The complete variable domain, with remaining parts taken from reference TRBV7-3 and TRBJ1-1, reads GAGVSQTPSNKVTEKGKYVELRCDPISGHTALYWYRQSLGQGPEFLIYFQGTGAADDSGLPNDRFFAVRPEGSVSTLKIQRTERGDSAVYLCASSSDRNTEAFFGQGTRLTVV.

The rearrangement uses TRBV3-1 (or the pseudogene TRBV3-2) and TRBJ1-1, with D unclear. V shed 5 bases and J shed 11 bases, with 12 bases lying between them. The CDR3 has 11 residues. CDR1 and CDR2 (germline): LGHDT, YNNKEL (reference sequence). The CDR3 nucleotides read TGTGCCAGCAGCGTGTCCTTGAGGGCTTTCTTT. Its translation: CASSVSLRAFF.

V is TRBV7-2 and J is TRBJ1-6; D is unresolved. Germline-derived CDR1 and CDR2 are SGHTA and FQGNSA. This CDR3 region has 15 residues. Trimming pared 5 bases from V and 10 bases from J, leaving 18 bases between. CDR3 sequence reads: CASSPLAGSESPLHF. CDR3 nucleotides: TGTGCCAGCAGCCCACTGGCGGGCAGCGAATCACCCCTCCACTTT.

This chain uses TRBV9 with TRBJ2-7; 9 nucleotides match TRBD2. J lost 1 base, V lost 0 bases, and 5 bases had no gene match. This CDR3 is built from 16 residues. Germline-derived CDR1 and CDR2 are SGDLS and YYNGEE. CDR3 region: CASSVGLAGDSYEQYF. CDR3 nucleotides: TGTGCCAGCAGCGTAGGTTTAGCGGGAGATTCCTACGAGCAGTACTTC.

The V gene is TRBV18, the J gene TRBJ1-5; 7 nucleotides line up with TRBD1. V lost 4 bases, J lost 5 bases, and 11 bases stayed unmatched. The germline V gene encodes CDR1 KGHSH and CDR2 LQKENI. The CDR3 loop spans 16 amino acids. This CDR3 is CASSLGQATGYQPQHF. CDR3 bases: TGTGCCAGCTCACTTGGACAGGCAACGGGATATCAGCCCCAGCATTTT.

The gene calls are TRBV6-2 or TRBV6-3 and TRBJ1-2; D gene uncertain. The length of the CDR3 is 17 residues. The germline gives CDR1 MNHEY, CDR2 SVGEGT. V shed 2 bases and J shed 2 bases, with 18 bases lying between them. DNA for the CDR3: TGTGCCAGCAGTTACCCACTGACTCATTCGGGAAACTATGGCTACACCTTC. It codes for CASSYPLTHSGNYGYTF.

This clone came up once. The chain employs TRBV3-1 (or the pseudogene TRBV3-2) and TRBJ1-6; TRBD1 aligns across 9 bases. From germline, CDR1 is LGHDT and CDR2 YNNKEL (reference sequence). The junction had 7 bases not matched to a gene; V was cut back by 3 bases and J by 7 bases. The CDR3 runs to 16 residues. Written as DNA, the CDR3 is TGTGCCAGCAGCCAGGGGACAGGGAGAGCGAATTCACCCCTCCACTTT. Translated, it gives CASSQGTGRANSPLHF.

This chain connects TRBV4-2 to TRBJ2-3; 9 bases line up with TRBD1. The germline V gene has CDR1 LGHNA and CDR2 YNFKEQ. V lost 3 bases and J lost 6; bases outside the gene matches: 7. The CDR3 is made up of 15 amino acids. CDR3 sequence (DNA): TGTGCCAGCAGCCATGCCGGACAGGGGACTGATACGCAGTATTTT. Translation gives CASSHAGQGTDTQYF.

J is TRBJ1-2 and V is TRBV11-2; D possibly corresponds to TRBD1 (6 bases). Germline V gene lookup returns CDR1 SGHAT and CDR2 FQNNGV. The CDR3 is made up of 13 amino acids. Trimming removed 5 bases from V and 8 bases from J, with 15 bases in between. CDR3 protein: CASSPLGGGGYTF. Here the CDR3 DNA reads TGTGCCAGCAGCCCCCTGGGAGGGGGAGGCTACACCTTC.

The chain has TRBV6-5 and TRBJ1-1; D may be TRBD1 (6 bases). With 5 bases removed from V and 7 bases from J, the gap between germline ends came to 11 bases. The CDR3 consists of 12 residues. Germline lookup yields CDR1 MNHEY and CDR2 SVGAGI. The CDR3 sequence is CASSPDRREAFF. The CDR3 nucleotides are TGTGCCAGCAGTCCGGACAGACGTGAAGCTTTCTTT.